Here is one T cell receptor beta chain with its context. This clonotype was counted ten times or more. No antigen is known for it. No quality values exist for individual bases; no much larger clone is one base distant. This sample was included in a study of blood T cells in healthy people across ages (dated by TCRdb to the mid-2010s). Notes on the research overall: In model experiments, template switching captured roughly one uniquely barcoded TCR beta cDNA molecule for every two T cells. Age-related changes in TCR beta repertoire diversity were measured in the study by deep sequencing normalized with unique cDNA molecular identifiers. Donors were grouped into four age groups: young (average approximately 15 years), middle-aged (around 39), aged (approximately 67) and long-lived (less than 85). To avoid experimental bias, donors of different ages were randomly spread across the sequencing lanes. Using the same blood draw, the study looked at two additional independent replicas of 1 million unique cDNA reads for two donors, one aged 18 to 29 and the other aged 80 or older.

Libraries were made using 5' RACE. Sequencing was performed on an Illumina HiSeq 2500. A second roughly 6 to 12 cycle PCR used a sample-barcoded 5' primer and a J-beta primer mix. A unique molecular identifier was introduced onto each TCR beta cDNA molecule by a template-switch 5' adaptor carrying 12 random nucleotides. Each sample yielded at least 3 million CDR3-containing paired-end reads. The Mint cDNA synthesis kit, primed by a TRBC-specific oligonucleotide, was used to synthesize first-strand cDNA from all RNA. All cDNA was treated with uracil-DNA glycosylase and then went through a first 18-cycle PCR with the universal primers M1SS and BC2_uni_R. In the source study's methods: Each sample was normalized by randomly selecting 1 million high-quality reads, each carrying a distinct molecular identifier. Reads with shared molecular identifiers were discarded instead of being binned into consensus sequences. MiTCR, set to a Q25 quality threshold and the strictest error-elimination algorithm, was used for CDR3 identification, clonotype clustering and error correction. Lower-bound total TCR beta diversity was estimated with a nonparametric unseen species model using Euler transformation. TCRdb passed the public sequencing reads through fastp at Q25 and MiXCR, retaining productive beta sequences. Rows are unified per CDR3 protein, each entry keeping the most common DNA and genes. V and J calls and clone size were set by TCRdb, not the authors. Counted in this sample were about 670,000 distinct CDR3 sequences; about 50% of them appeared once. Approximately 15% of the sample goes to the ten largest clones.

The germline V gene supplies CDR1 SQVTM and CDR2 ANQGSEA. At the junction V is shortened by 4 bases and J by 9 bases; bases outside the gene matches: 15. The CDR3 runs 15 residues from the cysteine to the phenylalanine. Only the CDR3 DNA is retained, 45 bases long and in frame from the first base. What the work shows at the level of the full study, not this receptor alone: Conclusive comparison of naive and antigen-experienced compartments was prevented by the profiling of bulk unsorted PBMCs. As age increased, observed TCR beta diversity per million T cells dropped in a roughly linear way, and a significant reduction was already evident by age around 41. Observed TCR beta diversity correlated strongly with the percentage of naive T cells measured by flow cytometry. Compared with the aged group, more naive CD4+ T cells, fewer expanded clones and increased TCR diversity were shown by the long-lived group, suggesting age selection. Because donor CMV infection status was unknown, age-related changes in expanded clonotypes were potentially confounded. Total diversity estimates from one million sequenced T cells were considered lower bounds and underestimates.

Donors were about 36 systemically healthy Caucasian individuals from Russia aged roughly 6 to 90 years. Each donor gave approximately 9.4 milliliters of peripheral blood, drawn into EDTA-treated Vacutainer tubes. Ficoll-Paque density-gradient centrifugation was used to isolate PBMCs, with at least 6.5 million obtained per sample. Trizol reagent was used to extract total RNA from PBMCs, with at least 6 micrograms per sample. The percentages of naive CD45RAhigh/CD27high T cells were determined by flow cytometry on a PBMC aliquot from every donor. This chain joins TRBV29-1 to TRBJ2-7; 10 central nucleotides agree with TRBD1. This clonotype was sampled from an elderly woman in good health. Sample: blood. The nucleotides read TGCAGCGTTGCGGTCGGGACAGGGGTCCTACGTGGGCAGTACTTC. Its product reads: CSVAVGTGVLRGQYF.